Listed below are T cell receptor beta chains from one sample, sequenced in a study of beta chain features in type 1 diabetes. Assay used: immunoSEQ multiplex PCR; TCRdb lists only in-frame clones, some missing. Among 400,000 to 550,000 clones listed, more than 9.5% were seen once. Material: naive CD4+ T cells from blood. Every receptor here comes from a woman under 30 in good health. CDR3s include the opening cysteine and the closing phenylalanine or tryptophan.

j_gene: TRBJ2-2
v_gene: TRBV5-1
CDR3aa: CASSLNRDGRTGELFF

j_gene: TRBJ1-2
v_gene: TRBV4-2
CDR3aa: CASSQEGGRAIYGYTF

j_gene: TRBJ2-1
v_gene: TRBV29-1
CDR3aa: CSGGAGASYNEQFF

j_gene: TRBJ2-4
v_gene: TRBV23-1
CDR3aa: CASSTGGKNIQYF

j_gene: TRBJ2-5
v_gene: TRBV18
CDR3aa: CASSPKSGQQETQYF

j_gene: TRBJ1-5
v_gene: TRBV6-4
CDR3aa: CASSDPPLGAQPQHF

j_gene: TRBJ1-2
v_gene: TRBV29-1
CDR3aa: CSVSSQILSGYTF

j_gene: TRBJ2-5
v_gene: TRBV5-6
CDR3aa: CASSLPPLDLYQETQYF

j_gene: TRBJ2-1
v_gene: TRBV5-1
CDR3aa: CARGSGYSYNEQFF

j_gene: TRBJ1-5
v_gene: TRBV19
CDR3aa: CASTDGQGNQPQHF

j_gene: TRBJ2-1
v_gene: TRBV9
CDR3aa: CASSGDRGYNEQFF

j_gene: TRBJ2-2
v_gene: TRBV7-2
CDR3aa: CASSPGTGGTGELFF

j_gene: TRBJ2-1
v_gene: TRBV11-3
CDR3aa: CASSLVGGRDNEQFF

j_gene: TRBJ2-1
v_gene: TRBV13
CDR3aa: CASSLRLGTGLYNEQFF

j_gene: TRBJ2-7
v_gene: TRBV30
CDR3aa: CAWSVAGASYEQYF

j_gene: TRBJ2-7
v_gene: TRBV29-1
CDR3aa: CSVTTDSFSEQYF

j_gene: TRBJ1-2
v_gene: TRBV25-1
CDR3aa: CASSPGQGWYGYTF

j_gene: TRBJ1-5
v_gene: TRBV7-2
CDR3aa: CASSTGTANQPQHF